This T cell receptor (beta chain) was identified during a study of T cells in Graves' hyperthyroidism and ophthalmopathy. Researchers amplified the TCR beta CDR3 regions from RNA transcripts. The study used the HTBI primer set for a first-round RT-PCR of the TCR CDR3. TCRdb redid the calling of the multiplex PCR reads with MiXCR, one entry per CDR3 protein. The data contain hundreds of thousands of distinct CDR3 sequences, 45% of them singletons. This CDR3 has 16 residues. Trimming cost V 1 base and J 7 bases, with 19 bases left between them. Per germline, CDR1 SGHTA and CDR2 FQGNSA. Sequenced input: peripheral blood or thyroid tissue (not recorded which). This TCR was sampled from an adult man with Graves' disease, either hyperthyroidism or ophthalmopathy (not recorded which). The chain joins TRBV7-2 to TRBJ2-5; D unclear. In nucleotides, the CDR3 is TGTGCCAGCAGCTTAGACGGCCAGGCTCGTGACGGGACCCAGTACTTC. As protein: CASSLDGQARDGTQYF.